This record looks at one T cell receptor beta chain sequence and its context. Its cognate antigen is unknown. The assay was immunoSEQ multiplex PCR, and TCRdb's table has in-frame clones only and misses some. The sample includes tens of thousands of clones, around two thirds of them seen just once. This entry belongs to a study of vaccination effects on CD4 cells after COVID-19. Germline V gives CDR1 SGHAT, CDR2 FQDESV (reference sequence). This CDR3 has 13 residues. The germline V and J ends were trimmed by 3 bases and 0 bases, with 6 bases remaining between them. At the end of 9 to 11 days of culture, CD4+ T cells were isolated. All study participants received two doses of BNT162b2 or mRNA-1273 vaccine.

The chain employs TRBV11-1 and TRBJ2-7, with D perhaps matching TRBD2 (5 bases). This sequence was found in a human donor who received a COVID-19 vaccine. The source was CD4+ T cells from PBMCs cultured without peptide, collected after COVID-19 vaccination. DNA for the CDR3: TGTGCCAGCAGCTTGGGAGCCTCCTACGAGCAGTACGTC. It translates to CASSLGASYEQYV.